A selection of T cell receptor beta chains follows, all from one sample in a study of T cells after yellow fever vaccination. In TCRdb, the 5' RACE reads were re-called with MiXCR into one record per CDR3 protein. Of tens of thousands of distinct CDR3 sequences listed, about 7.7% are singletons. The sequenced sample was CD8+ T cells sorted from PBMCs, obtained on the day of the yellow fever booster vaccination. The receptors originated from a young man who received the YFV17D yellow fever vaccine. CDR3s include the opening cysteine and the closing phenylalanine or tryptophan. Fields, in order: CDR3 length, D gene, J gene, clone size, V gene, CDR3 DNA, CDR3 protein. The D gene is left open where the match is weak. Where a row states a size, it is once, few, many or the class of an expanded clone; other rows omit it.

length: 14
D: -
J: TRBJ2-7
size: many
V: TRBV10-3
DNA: TGTGCCATCAGTGAGTCGGGGATTTTCTACGAGCAGTACTTC
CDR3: CAISESGIFYEQYF

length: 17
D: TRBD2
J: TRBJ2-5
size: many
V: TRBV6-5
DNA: TGTGCCAGCAGTTACTCGAGTCTAGCGGGAGGGGGAGAGACCCAGTACTTC
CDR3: CASSYSSLAGGGETQYF

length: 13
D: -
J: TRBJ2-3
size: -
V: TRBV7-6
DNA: TGTGCCAGCAGCTTCGGAGGACCAGATACGCAGTATTTT
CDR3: CASSFGGPDTQYF

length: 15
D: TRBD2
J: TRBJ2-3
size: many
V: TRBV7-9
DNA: TGTGCCAGCAGCTTAGGAGCGGGAGGAACAGATACGCAGTATTTT
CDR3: CASSLGAGGTDTQYF

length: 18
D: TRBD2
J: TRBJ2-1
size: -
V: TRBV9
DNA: TGTGCCAGCAGCCAAGACGTAGCGGGAGGCTTTATGGACAATGAGCAGTTCTTC
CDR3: CASSQDVAGGFMDNEQFF

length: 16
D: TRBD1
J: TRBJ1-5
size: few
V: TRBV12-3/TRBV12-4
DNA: TGTGCCAGCAGAAACGGACAGGGAGGAATGAATCAGCCCCAGCATTTT
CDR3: CASRNGQGGMNQPQHF

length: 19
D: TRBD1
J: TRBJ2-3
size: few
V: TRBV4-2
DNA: TGTGCCAGCAGCCAATTAACCGGGACAGGGGATTTCTTGGGAGATACGCAGTATTTT
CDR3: CASSQLTGTGDFLGDTQYF

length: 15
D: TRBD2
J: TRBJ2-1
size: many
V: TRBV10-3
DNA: TGTGCCATCATGGGGACTAGCGGGAGTAACAATGAGCAGTTCTTC
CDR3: CAIMGTSGSNNEQFF

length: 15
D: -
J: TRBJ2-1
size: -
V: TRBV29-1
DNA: TGCAGCGTCCCGGGGGACCGGGAGTGGGGCAATGAGCAGTTCTTC
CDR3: CSVPGDREWGNEQFF

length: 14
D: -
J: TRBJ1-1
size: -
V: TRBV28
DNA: TGTGCCAGCAGTTTGGGGTTGGTGAACACTGAAGCTTTCTTT
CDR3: CASSLGLVNTEAFF

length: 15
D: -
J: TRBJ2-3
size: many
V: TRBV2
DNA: TGTGCCAGCACCAGACCGGGACGTAACACAGATACGCAGTATTTT
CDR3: CASTRPGRNTDTQYF

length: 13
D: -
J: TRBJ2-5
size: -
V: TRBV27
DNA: TGTGCCAGCAGTCCCACAAACCAAGAGACCCAGTACTTC
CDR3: CASSPTNQETQYF

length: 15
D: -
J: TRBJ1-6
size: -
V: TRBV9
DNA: TGTGCCAGCAGCGGATTCCGGGGCTATAATTCACCCCTCCACTTT
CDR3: CASSGFRGYNSPLHF

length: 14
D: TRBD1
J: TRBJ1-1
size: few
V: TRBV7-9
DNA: TGTGCCAGCAGCTTCGGACAGGGGACGGCTGAAGCTTTCTTT
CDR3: CASSFGQGTAEAFF

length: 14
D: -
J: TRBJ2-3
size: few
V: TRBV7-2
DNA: TGTGCCAGCAGCTTGGGATCTTTTGATGATACGCAGTATTTT
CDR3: CASSLGSFDDTQYF

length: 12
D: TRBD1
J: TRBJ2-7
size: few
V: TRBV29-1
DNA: TGCAGCGTTGGGACAGGCTCCTACGAGCAGTACTTC
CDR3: CSVGTGSYEQYF

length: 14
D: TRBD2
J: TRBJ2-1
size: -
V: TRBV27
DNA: TGTGCCAGCCAAGCGACTAGCGGAAGTAATGAGCAGTTCTTC
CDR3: CASQATSGSNEQFF

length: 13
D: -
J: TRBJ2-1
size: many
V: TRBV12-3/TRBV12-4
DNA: TGTGCCAGCAGCCTTCTAGGCTACAATGAGCAGTTCTTC
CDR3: CASSLLGYNEQFF

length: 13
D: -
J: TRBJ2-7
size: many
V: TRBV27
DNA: TGTGCCAGCAGTCACGGCCCATCCTACGAGCAGTACTTC
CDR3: CASSHGPSYEQYF

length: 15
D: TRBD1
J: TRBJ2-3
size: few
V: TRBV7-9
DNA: TGTGCCAGCAGCTTAGGGGACAGCAGCACAGATACGCAGTATTTT
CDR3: CASSLGDSSTDTQYF

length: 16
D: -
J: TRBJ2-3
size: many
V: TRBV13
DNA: TGTGCCAGCAGCTTAGGCACAGCCCTAGGGACAGATACGCAGTATTTT
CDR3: CASSLGTALGTDTQYF

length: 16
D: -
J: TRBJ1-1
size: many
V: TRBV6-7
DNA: TGTGCCAGCAGTTACCGCAGGGGATGGGAGAACACTGAAGCTTTCTTT
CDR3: CASSYRRGWENTEAFF

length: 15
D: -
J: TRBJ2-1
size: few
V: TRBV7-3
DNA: TGTGCCAGCAGCTTAGGACCAAGCTCCTACAATGAGCAGTTCTTC
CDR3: CASSLGPSSYNEQFF

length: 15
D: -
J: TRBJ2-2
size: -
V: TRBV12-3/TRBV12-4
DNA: TGTGCCAGCAGATCAAACGGGAATCTTAACGGGGAGCTGTTTTTT
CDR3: CASRSNGNLNGELFF

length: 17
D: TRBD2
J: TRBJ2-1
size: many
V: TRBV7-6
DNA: TGTGCCAGCAGCCTCGGACTAGCGGGTTCTTTCGGCGATGAGCAGTTCTTC
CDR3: CASSLGLAGSFGDEQFF

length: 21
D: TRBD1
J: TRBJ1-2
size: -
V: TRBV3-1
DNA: TGTGCCAGCAGCCGAGTCACAACTGGGACAGCTTACCAAAGGGATAACTATGGCTACACCTTC
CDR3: CASSRVTTGTAYQRDNYGYTF

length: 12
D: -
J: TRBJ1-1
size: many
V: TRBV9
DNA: TGTGCCAGCAGCGCCAACAGCAACGAAGCTTTCTTT
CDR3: CASSANSNEAFF

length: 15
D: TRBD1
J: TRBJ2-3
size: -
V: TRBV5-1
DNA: TGCGCCAGCAGCCCGACAGGGGGCGAGGCAGATACGCAGTATTTT
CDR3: CASSPTGGEADTQYF

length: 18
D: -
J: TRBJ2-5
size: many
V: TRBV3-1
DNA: TGTGCCAGCAGCCAAGACGGAAGTGCGGCTACGCTGCTTGAGACCCAGTACTTC
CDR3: CASSQDGSAATLLETQYF

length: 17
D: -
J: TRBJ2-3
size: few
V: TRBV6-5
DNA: TGTGCCAGCAGTTACTCAAAGGGGGGTTTGAGCACAGATACGCAGTATTTT
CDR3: CASSYSKGGLSTDTQYF

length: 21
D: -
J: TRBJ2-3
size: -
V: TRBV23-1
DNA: TGCGCCAGCAGTCAAGCGGAAGGACAGATCCGGACTAGTGGGGATGCAGATACGCAGTATTTT
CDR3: CASSQAEGQIRTSGDADTQYF

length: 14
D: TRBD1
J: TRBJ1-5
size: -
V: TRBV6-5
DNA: TGTGCCAGCAGACCAGGGGGCTCCGGGCAGCCCCAGCATTTT
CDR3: CASRPGGSGQPQHF

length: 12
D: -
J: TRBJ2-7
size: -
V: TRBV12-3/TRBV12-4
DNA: TGTGCCAGCAGTCCGGGTAGGGTCGAGCAGTACTTC
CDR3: CASSPGRVEQYF

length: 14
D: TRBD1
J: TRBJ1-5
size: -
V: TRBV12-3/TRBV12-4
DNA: TGTGCCAGCAGAAAGGGACAGAACAATCAGCCCCAGCATTTT
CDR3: CASRKGQNNQPQHF

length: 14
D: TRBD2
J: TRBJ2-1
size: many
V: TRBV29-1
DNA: TGCAGCGCCCCGTGGGCTAGCGGATACAATGAGCAGTTCTTC
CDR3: CSAPWASGYNEQFF

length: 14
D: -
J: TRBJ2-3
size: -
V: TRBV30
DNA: TGTGCCTGGGCCCTGGGACTTCTCACAGATACGCAGTATTTT
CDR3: CAWALGLLTDTQYF

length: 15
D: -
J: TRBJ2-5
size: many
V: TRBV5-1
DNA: TGCGCCAGCAGCTTGGTGGACACCTTTCGAGAGACCCAGTACTTC
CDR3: CASSLVDTFRETQYF

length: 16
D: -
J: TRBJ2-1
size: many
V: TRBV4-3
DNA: TGCGCCAGCAGCCAAGATGGAAGGGGACCCTACAATGAGCAGTTCTTC
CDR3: CASSQDGRGPYNEQFF

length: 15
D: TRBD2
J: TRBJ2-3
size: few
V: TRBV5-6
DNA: TGTGCCAGCAGCTTTCCGGGACTACGGAGAGATACGCAGTATTTT
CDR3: CASSFPGLRRDTQYF

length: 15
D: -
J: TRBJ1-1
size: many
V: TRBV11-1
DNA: TGTGCCAGCAGCTTCTTGTGCCGGGACCACACTGAAGCTTTCTTT
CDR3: CASSFLCRDHTEAFF